This TCR beta chain was recorded in a study of T cells in Graves' hyperthyroidism and ophthalmopathy. Regarding the study as a whole: A model using 13 V-J features told ophthalmopathy apart from stable hyperthyroidism.

Subjects aged 18 to 65 presented with newly diagnosed hyperthyroidism of less than 2 months' duration. Diagnosis rested on symptoms, serum thyroxine and TRAb, thyroid ultrasound, and orbital computed tomography. PBMCs stemmed from under 11 ml fresh peripheral blood. It was RNA transcripts that yielded the amplified TCR beta CDR3 regions. HTBI primers were the set used in a first-round RT-PCR of the TCR CDR3. One entry per CDR3 protein, called by TCRdb with MiXCR from the multiplex PCR reads. In the table there are about 690,000 distinct CDR3 sequences, about 18% of which are singletons. As concerns this clonotype: The antigen is undetermined.

V dropped 5 bases and J dropped 2 bases, with 19 bases sitting between them. The CDR3 has 17 residues. This chain connects TRBV12-3 or TRBV12-4 to TRBJ2-4; the D gene could be TRBD1 or TRBD2 (6 bases each). This receptor was taken from a man over 45 with Graves' hyperthyroidism. Sequencing input: blood. This chain's CDR3 is CASSAASGGLTKNIQYF. The CDR3 nucleotides read TGTGCCAGCAGTGCCGCAAGTGGGGGGCTAACCAAAAACATTCAGTACTTC.